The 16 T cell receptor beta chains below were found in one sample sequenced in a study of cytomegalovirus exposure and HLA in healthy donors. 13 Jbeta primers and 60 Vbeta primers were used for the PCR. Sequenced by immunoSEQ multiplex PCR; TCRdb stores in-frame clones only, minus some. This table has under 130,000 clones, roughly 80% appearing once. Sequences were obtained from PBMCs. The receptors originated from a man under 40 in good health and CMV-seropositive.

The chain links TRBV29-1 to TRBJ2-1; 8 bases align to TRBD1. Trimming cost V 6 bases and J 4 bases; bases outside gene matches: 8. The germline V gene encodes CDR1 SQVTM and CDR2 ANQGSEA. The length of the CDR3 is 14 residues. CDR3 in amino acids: CSVETGGSYNEQFF. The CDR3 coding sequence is TGCAGCGTGGAAACAGGGGGATCGTACAATGAGCAGTTCTTC.

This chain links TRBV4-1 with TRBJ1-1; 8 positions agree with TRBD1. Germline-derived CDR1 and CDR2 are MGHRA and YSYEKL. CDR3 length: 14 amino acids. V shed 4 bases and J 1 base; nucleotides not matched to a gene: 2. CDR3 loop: CASSLGTGNTEAFF. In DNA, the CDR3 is TGCGCCAGCAGCCTAGGGACAGGGAACACTGAAGCTTTCTTT.

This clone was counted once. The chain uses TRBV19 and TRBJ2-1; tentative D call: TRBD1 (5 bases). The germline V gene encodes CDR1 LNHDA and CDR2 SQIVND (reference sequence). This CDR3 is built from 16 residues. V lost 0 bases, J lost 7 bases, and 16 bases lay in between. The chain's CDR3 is CASSIETRVWPNEQFF. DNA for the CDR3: TGTGCCAGTAGTATAGAAACCAGGGTTTGGCCAAATGAGCAGTTCTTC.

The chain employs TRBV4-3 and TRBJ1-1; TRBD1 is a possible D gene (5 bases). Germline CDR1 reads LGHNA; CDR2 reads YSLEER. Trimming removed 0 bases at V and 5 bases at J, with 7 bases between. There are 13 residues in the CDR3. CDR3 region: CASSQEGGTEAFF. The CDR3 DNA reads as TGCGCCAGCAGCCAAGAGGGGGGAACTGAAGCTTTCTTT.

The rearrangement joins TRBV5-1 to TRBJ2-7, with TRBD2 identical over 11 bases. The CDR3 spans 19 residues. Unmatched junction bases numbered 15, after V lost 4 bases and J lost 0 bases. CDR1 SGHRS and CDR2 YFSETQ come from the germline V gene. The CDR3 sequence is CASSLLPQLAGVSSYEQYF. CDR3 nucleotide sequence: TGCGCCAGCAGCCTACTACCACAACTAGCGGGGGTTAGCTCCTACGAGCAGTACTTC.

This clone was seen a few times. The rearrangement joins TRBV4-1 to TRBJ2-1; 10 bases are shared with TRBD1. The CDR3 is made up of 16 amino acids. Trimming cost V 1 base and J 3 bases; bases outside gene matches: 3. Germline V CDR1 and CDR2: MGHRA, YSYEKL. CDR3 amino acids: CASSQGQGAFYNEQFF. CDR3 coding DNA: TGCGCCAGCAGCCAAGGACAGGGGGCCTTCTACAATGAGCAGTTCTTC.

CDR3 amino acids: CASRETSSEKLFF. DNA of the CDR3: TGTGCCAGTAGGGAGACGTCGAGTGAAAAACTGTTTTTT. The chain employs TRBV19 and TRBJ1-4; D remains ambiguous. This CDR3 contains 13 residues. Per the germline V gene, CDR1 is LNHDA and CDR2 is SQIVND (reference sequence). Trimming cost V 6 bases and J 7 bases, with 12 bases left between them.

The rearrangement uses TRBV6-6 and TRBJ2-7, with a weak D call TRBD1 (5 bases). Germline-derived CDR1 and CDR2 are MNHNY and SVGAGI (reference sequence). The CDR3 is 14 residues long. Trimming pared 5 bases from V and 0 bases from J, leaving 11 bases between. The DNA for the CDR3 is TGTGCCAGCAGTATCAGGGTAAGCTCCTACGAGCAGTACTTC. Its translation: CASSIRVSSYEQYF.

The CDR3 DNA follows: TGTGCCAGCAGTTTCGGAGGGCGGTCCTACGAGCAGTACTTC. Translating gives CASSFGGRSYEQYF. The rearrangement uses TRBV28 and TRBJ2-7; a weak D match, TRBD2 (6 bases). V dropped 3 bases and J dropped 1 base, with 10 bases sitting between them. This CDR3 spans 14 amino acids. Germline values: CDR1 MDHEN, CDR2 SYDVKM.

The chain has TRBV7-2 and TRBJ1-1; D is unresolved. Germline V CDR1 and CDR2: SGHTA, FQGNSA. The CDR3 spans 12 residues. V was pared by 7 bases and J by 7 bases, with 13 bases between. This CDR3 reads CASNPSVGEAFF. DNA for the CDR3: TGTGCCAGCAACCCGTCGGTCGGTGAAGCTTTCTTT.

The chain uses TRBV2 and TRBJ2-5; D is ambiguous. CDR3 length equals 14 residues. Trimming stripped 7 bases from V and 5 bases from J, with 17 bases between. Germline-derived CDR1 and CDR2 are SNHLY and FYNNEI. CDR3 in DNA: TGTGCCAGCAACCCAAGCAGTTCCGGGGAGACCCAGTACTTC. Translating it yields CASNPSSSGETQYF.

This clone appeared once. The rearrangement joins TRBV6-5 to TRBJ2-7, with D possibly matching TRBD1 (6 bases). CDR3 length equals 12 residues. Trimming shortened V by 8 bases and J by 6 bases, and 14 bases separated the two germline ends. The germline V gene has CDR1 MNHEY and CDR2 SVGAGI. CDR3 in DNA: TGTGCCAGCGCGCAGGGGAGTCGCGAGCAGTACTTC. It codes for CASAQGSREQYF.

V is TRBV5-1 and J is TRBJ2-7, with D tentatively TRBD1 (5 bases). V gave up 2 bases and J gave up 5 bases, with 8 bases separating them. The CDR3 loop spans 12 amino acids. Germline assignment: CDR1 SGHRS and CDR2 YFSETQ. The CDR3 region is CASSFEGDEQYF. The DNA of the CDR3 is TGCGCCAGCAGCTTCGAAGGGGACGAGCAGTACTTC.

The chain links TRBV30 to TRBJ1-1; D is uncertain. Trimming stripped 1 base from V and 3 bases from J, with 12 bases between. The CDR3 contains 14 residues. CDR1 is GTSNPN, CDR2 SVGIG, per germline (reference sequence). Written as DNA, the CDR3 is TGTGCCTGGAGTGCAGGACTCCCCCACACTGAAGCTTTCTTT. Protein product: CAWSAGLPHTEAFF.

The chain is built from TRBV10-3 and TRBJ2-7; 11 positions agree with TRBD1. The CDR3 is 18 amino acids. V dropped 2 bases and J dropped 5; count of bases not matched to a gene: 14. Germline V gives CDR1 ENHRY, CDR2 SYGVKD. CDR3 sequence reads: CAISEAPGPGQGGHEQYF. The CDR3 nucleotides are TGTGCCATCAGTGAGGCCCCAGGACCGGGACAGGGGGGCCACGAGCAGTACTTC.

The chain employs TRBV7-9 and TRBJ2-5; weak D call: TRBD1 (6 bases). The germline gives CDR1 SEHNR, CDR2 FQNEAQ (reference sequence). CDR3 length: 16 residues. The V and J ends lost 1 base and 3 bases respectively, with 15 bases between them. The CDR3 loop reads CASSLGGGTGEETQYF. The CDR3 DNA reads TGTGCCAGCAGCTTAGGAGGGGGAACAGGAGAAGAGACCCAGTACTTC.